Sequencing of this T cell receptor (beta chain) was carried out in a study of T cells in localized non-small cell lung cancer (dated by TCRdb to about 2020). About the full investigation: T cell repertoires of more than 200 early-stage NSCLC patients were analyzed, with tumors being compared against uninvolved tumor-adjacent lungs. The cohort consisted of 236 treatment-naive NSCLC patients whose localized lung tumors had been resected. The mean age of the NSCLC patients was about 70 years, with 120 to 150 men and 95 to 110 women. Findings and caveats that apply to the study as a whole: Because the study design was exploratory, TCR variables were selected using unadjusted p-values without false-discovery rate correction. A median of approximately 55 of the top 100 tumor clones were detected in paired uninvolved adjacent lung, and approximately 28 of these tumor clones were also found among the top 100 clones of the paired uninvolved adjacent lung. Longer overall survival was associated with higher T cell density in blood, whereas shorter survival was associated with higher clonality in adjacent lung. Multi-region tumor sequencing was not performed, so intratumor heterogeneity could not be excluded. Uninvolved tumor-adjacent lung showed the highest T cell clonality, higher than tumor, which suggests more focused antigenic responses in the uninvolved tumor-adjacent lung.

As to this clone: The antigen it recognizes is unknown. No base quality values were provided; no much bigger clone lies one nucleotide off.

The immunoSEQ Assay was used to sequence TCR beta CDR3 regions from DNA. As for the authors' bioinformatics: To compute T cell density, TCR beta template counts were normalized to usable DNA, which was estimated by amplifying housekeeping genes. Using the preseqR package, richness was estimated by extrapolating to 120,000 templates for tissue samples and 400,000 templates for PBMC samples. Clonality was taken to be one minus Pielou's evenness. Differential abundance testing on productive amino-acid clonotypes, with a minimum total count of 5 and an alpha of 0.1, was used to identify tissue-enriched TCRs. The Jaccard Index and the Morisita Overlap Index were used to measure how much the repertoires overlapped between compartments. GLIPH clustered TCR beta CDR3s with public tetramer-defined viral CDR3s; viral motifs required at least three viral sequences plus V-gene enrichment. This is the immuneACCESS table as TCRdb keeps it, with only in-frame sequences that have V and J called. A part of the clones is gone; compared with another copy, unresolved V genes explain less than half, and the rest is unexplained. Clone size and V and J calls were adopted from that table, with D and trimming inferred from the DNA. This sample lists tens of thousands of clones; around 87% were detected once. The biggest ten clones account for 5% to 8% of the sample.

At diagnosis, tumor, uninvolved tumor-adjacent lung and peripheral blood were collected and then preserved as a mix of FFPE and fresh-frozen material. Blood samples were analyzed as peripheral blood mononuclear cells for TCR repertoire profiling. The germline V gene specifies MNHEY as CDR1 and SVGAGI as CDR2. V is shortened by 6 bases, J by 4 bases, and the region joining them spans 13 bases. There are 14 amino acids in the CDR3, from cysteine to phenylalanine inclusive. The DNA shown is the 42-base CDR3, in frame from base 1. Recombination linked TRBV6-5 to TRBJ2-4; the D call is tentative, TRBD1 or TRBD2, as each matches 6 bases. The specimen comprised peripheral blood, sampled before any cancer treatment. The receptor was derived from a man between 40 and 70 years old with stage I lung adenocarcinoma. The CDR3: CASSPLGGKNIQYF. The nucleotide sequence reads as follows: TGTGCCAGCAGCCCCCTAGGGGGGAAAAACATTCAGTACTTC.